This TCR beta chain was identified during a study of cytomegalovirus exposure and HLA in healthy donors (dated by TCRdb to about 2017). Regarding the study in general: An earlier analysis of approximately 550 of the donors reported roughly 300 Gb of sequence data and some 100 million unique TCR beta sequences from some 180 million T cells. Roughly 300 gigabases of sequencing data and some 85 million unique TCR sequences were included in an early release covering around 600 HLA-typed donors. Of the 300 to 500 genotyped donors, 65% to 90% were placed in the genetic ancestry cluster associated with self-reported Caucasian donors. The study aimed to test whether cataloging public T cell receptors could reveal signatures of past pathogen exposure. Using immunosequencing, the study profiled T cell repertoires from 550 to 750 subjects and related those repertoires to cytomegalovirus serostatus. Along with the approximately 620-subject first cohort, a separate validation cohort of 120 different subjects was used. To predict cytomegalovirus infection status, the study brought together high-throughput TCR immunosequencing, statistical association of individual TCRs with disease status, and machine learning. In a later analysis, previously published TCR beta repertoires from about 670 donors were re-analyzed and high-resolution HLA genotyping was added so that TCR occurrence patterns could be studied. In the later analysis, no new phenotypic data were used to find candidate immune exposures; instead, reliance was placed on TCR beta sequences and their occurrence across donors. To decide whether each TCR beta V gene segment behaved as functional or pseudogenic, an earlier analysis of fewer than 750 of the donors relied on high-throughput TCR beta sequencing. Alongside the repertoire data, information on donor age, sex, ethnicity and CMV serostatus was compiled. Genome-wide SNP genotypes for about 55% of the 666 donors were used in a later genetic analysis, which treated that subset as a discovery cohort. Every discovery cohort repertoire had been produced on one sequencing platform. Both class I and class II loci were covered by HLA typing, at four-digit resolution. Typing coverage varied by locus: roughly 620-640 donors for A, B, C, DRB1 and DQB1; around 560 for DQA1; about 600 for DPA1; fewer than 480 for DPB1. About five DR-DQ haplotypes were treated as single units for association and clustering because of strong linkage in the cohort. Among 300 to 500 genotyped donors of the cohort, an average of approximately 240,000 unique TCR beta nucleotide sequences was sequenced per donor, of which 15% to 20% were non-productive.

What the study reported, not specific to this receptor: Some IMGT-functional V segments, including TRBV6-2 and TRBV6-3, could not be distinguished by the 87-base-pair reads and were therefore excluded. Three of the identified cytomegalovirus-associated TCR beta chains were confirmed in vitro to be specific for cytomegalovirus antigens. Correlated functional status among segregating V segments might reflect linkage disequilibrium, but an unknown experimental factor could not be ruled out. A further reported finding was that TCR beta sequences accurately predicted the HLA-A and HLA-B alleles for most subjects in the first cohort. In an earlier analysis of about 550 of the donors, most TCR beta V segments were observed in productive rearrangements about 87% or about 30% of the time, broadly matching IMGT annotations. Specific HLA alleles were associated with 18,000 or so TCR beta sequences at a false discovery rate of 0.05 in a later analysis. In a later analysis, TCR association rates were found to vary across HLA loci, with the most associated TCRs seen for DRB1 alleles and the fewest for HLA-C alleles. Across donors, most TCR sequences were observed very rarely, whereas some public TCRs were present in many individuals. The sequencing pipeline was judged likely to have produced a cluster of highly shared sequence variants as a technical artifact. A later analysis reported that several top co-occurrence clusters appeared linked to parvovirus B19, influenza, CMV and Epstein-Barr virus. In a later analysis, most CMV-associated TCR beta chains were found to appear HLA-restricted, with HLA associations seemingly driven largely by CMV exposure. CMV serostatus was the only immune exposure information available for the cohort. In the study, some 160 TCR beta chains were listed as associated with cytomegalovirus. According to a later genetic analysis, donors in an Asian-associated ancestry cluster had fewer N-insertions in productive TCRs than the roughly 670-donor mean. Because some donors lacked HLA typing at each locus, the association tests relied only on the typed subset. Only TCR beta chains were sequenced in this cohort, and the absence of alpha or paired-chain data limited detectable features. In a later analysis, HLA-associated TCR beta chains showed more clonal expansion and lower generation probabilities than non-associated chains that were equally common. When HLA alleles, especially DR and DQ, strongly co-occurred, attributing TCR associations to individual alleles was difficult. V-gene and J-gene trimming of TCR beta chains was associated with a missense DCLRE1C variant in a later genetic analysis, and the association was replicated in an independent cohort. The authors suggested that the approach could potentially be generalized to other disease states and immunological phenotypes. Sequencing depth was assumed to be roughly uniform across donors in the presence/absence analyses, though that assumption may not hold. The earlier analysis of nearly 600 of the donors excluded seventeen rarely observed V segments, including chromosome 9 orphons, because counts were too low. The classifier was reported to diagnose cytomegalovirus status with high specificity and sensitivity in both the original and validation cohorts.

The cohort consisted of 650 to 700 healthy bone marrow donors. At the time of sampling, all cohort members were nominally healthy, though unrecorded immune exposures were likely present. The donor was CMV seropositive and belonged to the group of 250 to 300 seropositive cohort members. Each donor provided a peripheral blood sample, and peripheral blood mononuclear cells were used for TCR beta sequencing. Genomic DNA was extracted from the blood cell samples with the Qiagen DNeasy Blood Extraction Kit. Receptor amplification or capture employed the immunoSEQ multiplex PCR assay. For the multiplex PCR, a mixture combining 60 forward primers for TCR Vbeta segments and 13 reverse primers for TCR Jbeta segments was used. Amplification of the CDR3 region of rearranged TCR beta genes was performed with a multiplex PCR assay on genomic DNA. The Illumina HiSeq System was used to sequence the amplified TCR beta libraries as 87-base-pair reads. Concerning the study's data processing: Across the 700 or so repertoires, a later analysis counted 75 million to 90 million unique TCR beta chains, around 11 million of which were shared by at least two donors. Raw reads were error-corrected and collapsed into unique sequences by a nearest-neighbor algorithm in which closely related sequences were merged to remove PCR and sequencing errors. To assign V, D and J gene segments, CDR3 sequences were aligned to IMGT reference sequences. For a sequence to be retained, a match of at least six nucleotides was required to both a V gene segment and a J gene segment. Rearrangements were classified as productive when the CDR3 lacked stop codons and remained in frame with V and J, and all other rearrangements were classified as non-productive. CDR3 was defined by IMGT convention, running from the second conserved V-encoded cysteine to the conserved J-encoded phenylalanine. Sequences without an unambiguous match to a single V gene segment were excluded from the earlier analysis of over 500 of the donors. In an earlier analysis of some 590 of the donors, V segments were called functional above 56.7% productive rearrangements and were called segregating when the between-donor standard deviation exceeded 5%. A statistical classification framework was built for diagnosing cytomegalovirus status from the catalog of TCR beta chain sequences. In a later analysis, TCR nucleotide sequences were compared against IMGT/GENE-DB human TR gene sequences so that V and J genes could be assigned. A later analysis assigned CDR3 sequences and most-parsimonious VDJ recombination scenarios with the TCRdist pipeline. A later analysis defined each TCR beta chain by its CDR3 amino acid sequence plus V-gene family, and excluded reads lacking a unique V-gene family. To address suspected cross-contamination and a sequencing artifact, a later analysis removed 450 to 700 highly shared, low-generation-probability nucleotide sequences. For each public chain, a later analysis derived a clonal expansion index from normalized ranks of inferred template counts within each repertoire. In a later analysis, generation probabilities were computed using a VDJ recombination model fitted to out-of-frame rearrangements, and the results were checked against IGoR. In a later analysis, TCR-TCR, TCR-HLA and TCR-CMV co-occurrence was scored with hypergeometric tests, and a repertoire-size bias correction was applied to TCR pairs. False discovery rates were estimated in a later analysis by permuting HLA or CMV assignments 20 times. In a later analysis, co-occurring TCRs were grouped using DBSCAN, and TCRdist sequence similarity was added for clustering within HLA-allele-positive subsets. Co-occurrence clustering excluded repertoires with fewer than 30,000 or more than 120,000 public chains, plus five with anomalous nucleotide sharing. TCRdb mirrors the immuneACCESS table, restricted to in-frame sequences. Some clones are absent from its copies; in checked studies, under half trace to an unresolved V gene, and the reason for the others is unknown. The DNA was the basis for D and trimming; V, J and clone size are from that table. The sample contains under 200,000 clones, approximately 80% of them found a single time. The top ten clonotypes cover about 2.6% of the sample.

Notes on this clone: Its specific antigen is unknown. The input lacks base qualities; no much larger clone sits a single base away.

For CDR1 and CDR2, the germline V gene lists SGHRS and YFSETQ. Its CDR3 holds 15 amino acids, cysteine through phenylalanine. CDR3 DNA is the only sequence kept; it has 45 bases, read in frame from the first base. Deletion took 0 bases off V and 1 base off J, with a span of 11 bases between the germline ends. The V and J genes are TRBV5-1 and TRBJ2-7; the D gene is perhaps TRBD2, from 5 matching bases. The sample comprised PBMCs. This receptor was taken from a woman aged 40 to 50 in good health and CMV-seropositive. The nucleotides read TGCGCCAGCAGCTTGGGAAAGGACTCTTCCTACGAGCAGTACTTC. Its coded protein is CASSLGKDSSYEQYF.